The next 17 T cell receptor beta chains were all read from a single sample in a study of T cells in tuberculosis. Assay used: immunoSEQ multiplex PCR; TCRdb lists only in-frame clones, some missing. The sample shows 80,000 to 90,000 clones, under 95% of them seen only once. Cells were sorted from thawed PBMC rested overnight and stained with GMM-loaded CD1B tetramer, viability dye and anti-CD3. CD1B tetramers were loaded with Rhodococcus equi-derived C32 glucose monomycolate. Specimen: CD1b-GMM tetramer-negative cells sorted from PBMCs. The receptors originated from an adult woman with latent tuberculosis.

The chain combines TRBV10-1 with TRBJ1-2; 7 bases map to TRBD1. Germline lookup yields CDR1 WNHNN and CDR2 SYGVQD (reference sequence). CDR3 length: 15 residues. After removal of 10 bases from V and 7 bases from J, the junction contained 18 bases not matched to a gene. The CDR3 protein is CATPSSSRDRSGYTF. The CDR3 DNA sequence: TGCGCCACCCCATCCTCGTCCCGGGACAGAAGTGGCTACACCTTC.

The V call is TRBV19, the J call TRBJ1-1; possibly TRBD1 for D (5 bases). This CDR3 contains 14 residues. V shed 10 bases and J shed 0 bases, with 15 bases lying between them. Germline CDR1 reads LNHDA; CDR2 reads SQIVND (reference sequence). CDR3 sequence: CATNDRGMNTEAFF. In nucleotides, the CDR3 is TGTGCCACAAATGATCGGGGGATGAACACTGAAGCTTTCTTT. The variable domain in full, completed from reference TRBV19 and TRBJ1-1, reads DGGITQSPKYLFRKEGQNVTLSCEQNLNHDAMYWYRQDPGQGLRLIYYSQIVNDFQKGDIAEGYSVSREKKESFPLTVTSAQKNPTAFYLCATNDRGMNTEAFFGQGTRLTVV.

The chain uses TRBV7-2 and TRBJ2-7; perhaps TRBD2 as D (6 bases). This CDR3 has 17 residues. Germline lookup yields CDR1 SGHTA and CDR2 FQGNSA. The V and J ends lost 1 base and 0 bases respectively, with 16 bases between them. The CDR3, as DNA: TGTGCCAGCAGCTTAGGGGCGGGGCAGGGACTCTCCTACGAGCAGTACGTC. Its protein is CASSLGAGQGLSYEQYV.

The chain recombines TRBV5-1 with TRBJ2-5; tentatively, D is TRBD1 (6 bases). V gave up 4 bases and J gave up 0 bases, with 19 bases separating them. Germline CDR1 and CDR2: SGHRS and YFSETQ. This CDR3 spans 17 amino acids. For the CDR3, the DNA is TGCGCCAGCAGCAGGGGGTCCCTTGAGGGCTACCAAGAGACCCAGTACTTC. Amino acid sequence: CASSRGSLEGYQETQYF.

The V gene is TRBV6-9, the J gene TRBJ2-3, with D perhaps TRBD2 (6 bases). The CDR3 is 18 amino acids. Germline V gene data show CDR1 as MNHGY and CDR2 as SVAAGI. Deletions cut 0 bases from V and 6 bases from J, with 22 bases between. The CDR3 nucleotides are TGTGCCAGCAGTTATTCGTCGGGACTTCCTATTGGTAGGGATACGCAGTATTTT. Protein sequence: CASSYSSGLPIGRDTQYF.

This sequence joins TRBV4-2 and TRBJ1-3, with D unclear. The V gene lost 4 bases and the J gene lost 0 bases, with 13 bases spanning the gap. The CDR3 runs 16 residues. The germline gives CDR1 LGHNA, CDR2 YNFKEQ. The CDR3 bases are TGTGCCAGCAGCCCCCGTAGCATCCTCTCTGGAAACACCATATATTTT. Translation gives CASSPRSILSGNTIYF.

The chain employs TRBV7-6 and TRBJ1-4, with 9 positions matching TRBD1. CDR1 is SGHVS, CDR2 FNYEAQ, per germline. The trim removed 5 bases at V and 4 bases at J, leaving 8 bases unmatched. There are 16 residues in the CDR3. Written as DNA, the CDR3 is TGTGCCAGCAGCCCGGGGACAGGGAGACTTAATGAAAAACTGTTTTTT. Translation: CASSPGTGRLNEKLFF.

The V and J genes are TRBV5-4 and TRBJ2-1, with TRBD2 matching over 10 bases. V dropped 3 bases and J dropped 4; count of bases not matched to a gene: 4. The CDR3 totals 15 residues. Germline CDR1 is SGHNT and CDR2 is YYREEE (reference sequence). Here the CDR3 DNA reads TGTGCCAGCAGCTCAGCGGGGGGGGATTACAATGAGCAGTTCTTC. As protein: CASSSAGGDYNEQFF.

This clone turned up a few times. V gene TRBV7-9 combines with J gene TRBJ1-5; D is ambiguous. The ends were cut back, 3 bases at V and 3 bases at J, with 9 bases in the middle. Germline loops: CDR1 SEHNR, CDR2 FQNEAQ (reference sequence). The CDR3 has 14 residues. This CDR3 is CASSFPGNNQPQHF. The CDR3 region has the DNA TGTGCCAGCAGCTTTCCCGGGAACAATCAGCCCCAGCATTTT.

J is TRBJ1-1 and V is TRBV6-4, with TRBD1 identical over 9 bases. Germline-derived CDR1 and CDR2 are MRHNA and SNTAGT. The CDR3 extends over 14 amino acids. J gave up 5 bases and V 6 bases, and 7 bases lay outside the gene matches. As DNA, the CDR3 is TGTGCCAGCAGCCTAGGACAGGGGAGGACTGAAGCTTTCTTT. It translates to CASSLGQGRTEAFF.

This clone was found once. The chain has TRBV7-6 and TRBJ2-5, with TRBD2 identical over 12 bases. This CDR3 comprises 17 residues. Germline CDR1 and CDR2: SGHVS and FNYEAQ. After removal of 2 bases from V and 6 bases from J, the junction contained 10 bases not matched to a gene. As DNA, the CDR3 is TGTGCCAGCAGCTTACTAGCGGGGGGGCCGGATTGGAAGACCCAGTACTTC. It translates to CASSLLAGGPDWKTQYF. Full variable domain (missing parts from reference TRBV7-6 and TRBJ2-5): GAGVSQSPRYKVTKRGQDVALRCDPISGHVSLYWYRQALGQGPEFLTYFNYEAQQDKSGLPNDRFSAERPEGSISTLTIQRTEQRDSAMYRCASSLLAGGPDWKTQYFGPGTRLLVL.

This chain links TRBV7-9 with TRBJ2-1, with TRBD1 matching 8 bases. V shed 5 bases and J 10 bases; nucleotides not matched to a gene: 10. CDR3 length: 14 residues. CDR1 and CDR2 from the germline V gene are SEHNR and FQNEAQ (reference sequence). CDR3 coding DNA: TGTGCCAGCAGCGGACAGGGAGGAGCAGGCGAGCAGTTCTTC. Translating gives CASSGQGGAGEQFF.

The chain has TRBV7-9 and TRBJ2-1; D not resolved. This CDR3 is 12 amino acids long. The germline CDR1 and CDR2 sequences are SEHNR and FQNEAQ (reference sequence). With 2 bases removed from V and 12 bases from J, the gap between germline ends came to 11 bases. CDR3 in amino acids: CASSLPGGGQFF. The CDR3 DNA reads as TGTGCCAGCAGCTTACCGGGTGGTGGGCAGTTCTTC.

The chain is built from TRBV15 and TRBJ2-7; D is ambiguous. The V end lost 1 base, the J end lost 2 bases, and 9 bases lay between the germline ends. CDR1 and CDR2 from the germline V gene are LNHNV and YYDKDF (reference sequence). The CDR3 has 14 amino acids. CDR3 sequence (DNA): TGTGCCACCAGCAGAGTGTACAGAACCTACGAGCAGTACGTC. Its translation: CATSRVYRTYEQYV.

The rearrangement joins TRBV6-6 to TRBJ2-5; D is unclear. Germline CDR1 is MNHNY and CDR2 is SVGAGI (reference sequence). V was clipped by 0 bases and J by 3 bases, with 11 bases between them. The CDR3 extends over 15 amino acids. DNA for the CDR3: TGTGCCAGCAGTTACTCGATTGGTCCGGAAGAGACCCAGTACTTC. Translated, it gives CASSYSIGPEETQYF.

The chain has TRBV7-9 and TRBJ2-1; 10 bases fit TRBD1. The germline V gene encodes CDR1 SEHNR and CDR2 FQNEAQ (reference sequence). The V gene end was trimmed by 5 bases and the J gene end by 0 bases; junction bases not matched to a gene: 10. CDR3 length equals 18 residues. CDR3 protein: CASSPGAGQGSSYNEQFF. CDR3 sequence (DNA): TGTGCCAGCAGCCCGGGGGCGGGACAGGGGAGCTCCTACAATGAGCAGTTCTTC.

Only one count was recorded for this clone. The rearrangement uses TRBV6-6 and TRBJ1-1, with TRBD1 matching 9 bases. The CDR3 is 15 amino acids. V shed 5 bases, J shed 4 bases, and the junction held 8 bases outside the gene matches. The germline gives CDR1 MNHNY, CDR2 SVGAGI (reference sequence). CDR3 protein: CASSARTGVRTEAFF. The CDR3 region has the DNA TGTGCCAGCAGTGCGAGGACAGGGGTACGCACTGAAGCTTTCTTT.